This TCR beta chain was observed in a study of human T cells and chemical hapten exposure. As for the study in general: Variability of per-sample TCR yields stemmed mainly from small differences in pooled library volume.

Time point: healthy volunteer bleed at 6 weeks. Unfractionated whole blood yielded total RNA. This CDR3 is built from 14 residues. V was clipped by 5 bases and J by 10 bases, with 18 bases between them. Individual cDNA molecules had unique molecular identifiers attached to them by the library. Authors' data handling: Samples held a median of approximately 96,000 TCRs, range roughly 20,000–700,000. One entry per CDR3 protein, called by TCRdb with MiXCR from the RACE reads. TCRdb's processing, not the study's, gives the V and J calls here. The sample carries about 77,000 distinct CDR3 sequences, around 9.3% recorded once.

This TCR came from a female donor in good health. Some clones in this sample may be carry-over from other donors' samples. The sample comprised whole blood. The chain recombines TRBV12-3 or TRBV12-4 with TRBJ2-1; D may be TRBD2 (7 bases). The CDR3 sequence: CASSHLGGGREQFF. CDR3 sequence (DNA): TGTGCCAGCAGTCACCTAGGGGGGGGGCGGGAGCAGTTCTTC.